The sequence of this T cell receptor (beta chain) was determined in a study of OX40 agonist ivuxolimab in advanced cancers. On cycle 4 day 1 and cycle 7 day 1, as well as at baseline, blood was sampled. Details on this clone: The antigen is unknown.

Sequencing was performed with immunoSEQ multiplex PCR; in TCRdb, only in-frame clones are kept and a portion is missing. Among some 33,000 clones listed, 82% were seen once. Study results and caveats: Clones of CD4+ and CD8+ blood T cells grew by week 6 at doses of 0.1 to 3.0 mg/kg. The authors did not determine the antigen specificity of the expanded peripheral T cells. Compared with CD4+, CD8+ T cells on average had more expanded clones.

This receptor was obtained from an adult with an advanced solid tumor such as melanoma, head and neck, liver or kidney cancer. The sequencing here drew on CD4+ or CD8+ T cells sorted from blood, taken in a trial of the OX40 agonist ivuxolimab.

DNA of the CDR3: TGTGCCAGCAAGGGCCCTGGAAACACCATATATTTT. It codes for CASKGPGNTIYF. The J gene is TRBJ1-3, the V gene TRBV6-5; no clear D gene. V was shortened by 7 bases and J by 2 bases, with 6 bases between the two germline ends. The germline V gene has CDR1 MNHEY and CDR2 SVGAGI. The CDR3 covers 12 residues.